The 23 T cell receptor beta chains given below trace back to one sample, sequenced in a study of low-dose radiotherapy and immunotherapy resistance in tumors. Time point meaning: before trial treatment. With TRAV- and TRBV-specific primers, first-strand cDNA was made, covering the alpha and beta chains. TCRs were put through roughly 20 PCR cycles of amplification with Phusion. A constant-region primer and the V-primer adapter served as the primer pair. MiXCR, applied by TCRdb to the reads, yields one record per CDR3 protein. The profile shows under 90,000 distinct CDR3 sequences, 15% to 20% of them singletons. The sample consisted of PBMCs, taken before treatment. All receptors come from a male donor with prostate cancer.

This clonotype was seen repeatedly, ten times or more. This rearrangement joins TRBV7-9 to TRBJ2-7; D is ambiguous. The CDR3 has 16 amino acids. The V end was cut by 3 bases, the J end by 0 bases, with 15 bases between. Germline CDR1 reads SEHNR; CDR2 reads FQNEAQ (reference sequence). The CDR3: CASSFSTPRSSYEQYF. As DNA, the CDR3 is TGTGCCAGCAGCTTTTCTACGCCCAGGAGCTCCTACGAGCAGTACTTC.

The chain carries TRBV2 and TRBJ2-2, with D unclear. The CDR3 loop spans 14 amino acids. CDR1 SNHLY and CDR2 FYNNEI come from the germline V gene. The V end lost 6 bases, the J end lost 4 bases, and 12 bases lay between the germline ends. CDR3 sequence: CASRETFLTGELFF. CDR3 bases: TGTGCCAGCAGGGAGACATTCCTCACCGGGGAGCTGTTTTTT.

This clonotype was recorded at least ten times. This chain joins TRBV5-1 and TRBJ2-3, with 7 bases fitting TRBD1. Germline V gene sequence: CDR1 SGHRS, CDR2 YFSETQ. This CDR3 comprises 15 residues. Unmatched junction bases numbered 4, after V lost 2 bases and J lost 1 base. CDR3 loop: CASSFQGVGTDTQYF. As DNA, the CDR3 is TGCGCCAGCAGCTTCCAGGGGGTCGGCACAGATACGCAGTATTTT. The variable domain in full, completed from reference TRBV5-1 and TRBJ2-3, reads KAGVTQTPRYLIKTRGQQVTLSCSPISGHRSVSWYQQTPGQGLQFLFEYFSETQRNKGNFPGRFSGRQFSNSRSEMNVSTLELGDSALYLCASSFQGVGTDTQYFGPGTRLTVL.

With respect to this clonotype: A far larger clone is only one base removed, so a read error is likely. The rearrangement links TRBV5-3 to TRBJ2-3; the D is unclear. TRBV5-3 is known as an ORF, though its function is uncertain. CDR3 length: 13 residues. CDR3 protein: CASSFGRPDTQYF. The CDR3 nucleotides read TGTGCCAGCAGCTTCGGACGGCCAGATACGCAGTATTTT.

Many counts were recorded for this clonotype. This chain links TRBV5-5 with TRBJ2-2; D may correspond to TRBD1 or TRBD2 (5 bases each). The CDR3 covers 14 residues. Germline CDR1 SGHKS, CDR2 YYEKEE (reference sequence). With 4 bases removed from V and 8 bases from J, the gap between germline ends came to 15 bases. CDR3 sequence reads: CASSGTMGPGELFF. In DNA form, the CDR3 reads TGTGCCAGCAGCGGGACCATGGGGCCGGGGGAGCTGTTTTTT.

For this clonotype: A read error is the likely source, as a far larger clone sits one nucleotide away. This chain connects TRBV7-9 to TRBJ2-1; D is uncertain. The CDR3 totals 14 residues. Trimming left V 1 base short and J 4 bases short, with 8 bases between. Germline V CDR1 and CDR2: SEHNR, FQNEAQ (reference sequence). CDR3: CASSLGVGYNEQFF. The CDR3 DNA is TGTGCCAGCAGCTTAGGGGTAGGGTACAATGAGCAGTTCTTC.

This clonotype occurred many times. The chain is built from TRBV4-3 and TRBJ2-1, with TRBD1 matching 9 bases. This CDR3 has 13 residues. Germline loops: CDR1 LGHNA, CDR2 YSLEER. J was trimmed by 15 bases and V by 3 bases; bases with no gene match: 9. CDR3 amino acids: CASSQQRDRGMFF. The CDR3 coding sequence is TGCGCCAGCAGCCAGCAGCGCGACAGGGGGATGTTCTTC.

The table lists this clonotype with many counts. V usage is TRBV27 and J usage is TRBJ1-2; D uncertain. Trimming pared 8 bases from V and 0 bases from J, leaving 13 bases between. The CDR3 loop spans 14 amino acids. Germline CDR1 MNHEY, CDR2 SMNVEV (reference sequence). For the CDR3, the DNA is TGTGCCAGCGGCCCGCCGTTTCCTAACTATGGCTACACCTTC. This sequence encodes CASGPPFPNYGYTF.

The genes are TRBV21-1 and TRBJ2-3; the table's D call of TRBD1 was not tested on the DNA. TRBV21-1 is reported as a pseudogene. CDR3 length: 14 residues. As DNA, the CDR3 is TGTGCCACACCATGGGGGAACACCACAGATACGCAGTATTTT. Amino acid sequence: CATPWGNTTDTQYF.

This clonotype was observed a handful of times. This sequence joins TRBV13 and TRBJ1-6, with D possibly matching TRBD1 (5 bases). V dropped 0 bases and J dropped 10 bases, with 13 bases sitting between them. CDR1 and CDR2 (germline): PRHDT, FYEKMQ (reference sequence). The CDR3 has 15 amino acids. The CDR3 protein is CASSLGQWGESPLHF. For the CDR3, the DNA is TGTGCCAGCAGCTTAGGGCAGTGGGGCGAATCACCCCTCCACTTT.

There are many counts of this clonotype. The genes are TRBV6-2 or TRBV6-3 and TRBJ2-7; D is possibly TRBD1 (7 bases). Germline V gene data show CDR1 as MNHEY and CDR2 as SVGEGT. The germline V and J ends were trimmed by 0 bases and 4 bases, with 16 bases remaining between them. The CDR3 extends over 16 amino acids. CDR3 nucleotide sequence: TGTGCCAGCAGTTACTCCGGGACAGCGACTAGTTACGAGCAGTACTTC. Encoded protein: CASSYSGTATSYEQYF.

This clonotype showed up many times. V is TRBV20-1 and J is TRBJ2-5; TRBD1 aligns across 9 bases. This CDR3 spans 19 amino acids. V was pared by 0 bases and J by 4 bases, with 18 bases of the junction left unmatched. The germline CDR1 and CDR2 sequences are DFQATT and SNEGSKA (reference sequence). The CDR3 DNA is TGCAGTGCTAGAGATCTTCACCCCCGGGACAGGGTAAATCGAGAGACCCAGTACTTC. This translates into CSARDLHPRDRVNRETQYF.

This clonotype was detected ten times or more. The rearrangement joins TRBV3-1 to TRBJ1-2, with D unclear. Germline V lookup: CDR1 LGHDT, CDR2 YNNKEL (reference sequence). The CDR3 is made up of 12 amino acids. Trimming removed 1 base at V and 7 bases at J, with 7 bases between. CDR3 protein: CASSQGDGGYTF. The CDR3 coding sequence is TGTGCCAGCAGCCAAGGAGATGGTGGCTACACCTTC. Looking up the rest from reference TRBV3-1 and TRBJ1-2 gives the full variable domain: DTAVSQTPKYLVTQMGNDKSIKCEQNLGHDTMYWYKQDSKKFLKIMFSYNNKELIINETVPNRFSPKSPDKAHLNLHINSLELGDSAVYFCASSQGDGGYTFGSGTRLTVV.

This clonotype appeared once. A far more abundant clone sits one base away, making this likely a read error. CDR3 sequence (DNA): TGTGCCAGCAGCCCCCGGGAAGGGACTGATGCTTTCTTT. As protein: CASSPREGTDAFF. The chain is built from TRBV6-2 or TRBV6-3 and TRBJ1-1; tentatively, D is TRBD1 (5 bases). The CDR3 totals 13 residues. Germline V lookup: CDR1 MNHEY, CDR2 SVGEGT.

Many counts were recorded for this clonotype. This sequence joins TRBV5-1 and TRBJ1-3; 9 bases are shared with TRBD1. The trim removed 5 bases at V and 4 bases at J, leaving 7 bases unmatched. From germline, CDR1 is SGHRS and CDR2 YFSETQ. CDR3 length equals 15 residues. CDR3 DNA sequence: TGCGCCAGCAGTTCTACCGGGACAGGGGGAAACACCATATATTTT. Its protein product is CASSSTGTGGNTIYF.

This clonotype was observed at least ten times. The chain joins TRBV6-2 or TRBV6-3 to TRBJ2-1; maybe TRBD2 (5 bases). The CDR3 loop spans 16 amino acids. V was pared by 5 bases and J by 4 bases, with 18 bases between. Germline V gene lookup returns CDR1 MNHEY and CDR2 SVGEGT. The CDR3 region is CASSTRGTRVYNEQFF. The CDR3 nucleotides read TGTGCCAGCAGTACACGGGGTACACGGGTATACAATGAGCAGTTCTTC.

About this clonotype itself: This probably arose from a read error, given a far larger clone one base away. The chain has TRBV6-6 and TRBJ1-5, with D possibly being TRBD1 (6 bases). Germline V gene lookup returns CDR1 MNHNY and CDR2 SVGAGI (reference sequence). The CDR3 has 15 residues. The CDR3 DNA reads TGTGTCAGCAGTGAATCCAGGGGCATAAATCAGCCCCAGCATTTT. Translated: CVSSESRGINQPQHF.

This clonotype occurred many times. The chain uses TRBV12-3 or TRBV12-4 and TRBJ2-3; D gene unclear. The ends were cut back, 5 bases at V and 6 bases at J, with 6 bases in the middle. The CDR3 length is 11 residues. Written as DNA, the CDR3 is TGTGCCAGCAGTCAGTGGGATACGCAGTATTTT. This codes for CASSQWDTQYF.

The chain combines TRBV6-2 or TRBV6-3 with TRBJ2-3; D is unresolved. Germline V gene lookup returns CDR1 MNHEY and CDR2 SVGEGT. Trimming took 4 bases from V and 6 from J, leaving 11 bases between them. CDR3 length: 13 residues. CDR3 coding DNA: TGTGCCAGCAGTTCTCCCCCGATGGATACGCAGTATTTT. This codes for CASSSPPMDTQYF.

This clonotype was seen only once. It is likely a read error: a sequence one base away is far more abundant. The CDR3 loop is CASSRDGFKEETQYF. The CDR3 DNA reads TGTGCCAGCAGCAGAGATGGGTTTAAGGAAGAGACCCAGTACTTC. This rearrangement joins TRBV5-4 to TRBJ2-5; D is unclear. The V end was cut by 4 bases, the J end by 3 bases, with 16 bases between. The CDR3 length is 15 residues. From germline, CDR1 is SGHNT and CDR2 YYREEE (reference sequence).

This clonotype was recorded many times. The V gene is TRBV15, the J gene TRBJ2-1, with TRBD2 matching 7 bases. Losses at the gene ends were 3 bases for V and 10 bases for J; bases not matched to a gene: 6. The germline V gene has CDR1 LNHNV and CDR2 YYDKDF (reference sequence). This CDR3 spans 13 amino acids. CDR3 DNA sequence: TGTGCCACCAGCAGGTGGGGGGGTGAGGAGCAGTTCTTC. Amino acids: CATSRWGGEEQFF.

This rearrangement joins TRBV7-2 to TRBJ2-1, with D possibly matching TRBD2 (5 bases). The CDR3 spans 16 residues. The germline V and J ends were trimmed by 5 bases and 4 bases, with 18 bases remaining between them. Germline V lookup: CDR1 SGHTA, CDR2 FQGNSA. CDR3 region: CASSPNFGGLYNEQFF. CDR3 DNA: TGTGCCAGCAGCCCCAACTTTGGCGGGCTGTACAATGAGCAGTTCTTC.

V usage is TRBV12-3 or TRBV12-4 and J usage is TRBJ2-5, with D possibly being TRBD1 (5 bases). The CDR3 extends over 16 amino acids. The germline V and J ends were trimmed by 5 bases and 5 bases, with 21 bases remaining between them. CDR3 in amino acids: CASSRALDQGWETQYF. The CDR3 DNA reads TGTGCCAGCAGTCGGGCCTTGGACCAGGGATGGGAGACCCAGTACTTC.